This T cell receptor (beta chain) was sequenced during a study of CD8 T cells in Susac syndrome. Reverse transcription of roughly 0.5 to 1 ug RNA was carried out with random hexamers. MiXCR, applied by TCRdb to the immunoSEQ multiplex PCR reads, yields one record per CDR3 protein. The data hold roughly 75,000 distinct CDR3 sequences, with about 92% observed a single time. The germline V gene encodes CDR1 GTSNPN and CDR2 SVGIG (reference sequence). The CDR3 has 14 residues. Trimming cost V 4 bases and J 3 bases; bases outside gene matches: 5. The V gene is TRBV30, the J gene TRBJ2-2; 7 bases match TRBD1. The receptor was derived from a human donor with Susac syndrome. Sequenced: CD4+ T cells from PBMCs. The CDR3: CAWIVDRDTGELFF. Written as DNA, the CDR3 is TGTGCCTGGATCGTCGACAGGGACACCGGGGAGCTGTTTTTT.